The clone carrying this T cell receptor beta chain was picked up many times. This sample was taken from a study of metastatic and nonmetastatic thyroid tumors. Study-wide context: Repertoire data that came from the blood and tumor or nodule tissue of malignant and benign thyroid patients were compared.

Prior to thyroid surgery, none of the patients had received any treatment. This CDR3 comprises 12 residues. V was pared by 5 bases and J by 4 bases, with 8 bases between. Per the germline V gene, CDR1 is SQVTM and CDR2 is ANQGSEA. TCRdb re-clonotyped the PCR reads via MiXCR. The repertoire holds more than 15,000 clones, with about a quarter as singletons. Specimen: blood. The receptor was isolated from a female donor with papillary thyroid cancer or a benign thyroid nodule (not recorded which). Some clones in this sample may be carry-over from other donors' samples. J is TRBJ2-2 and V is TRBV29-1, with no clear D. This CDR3 reads CSVLDGTGELFF. The CDR3 nucleotides read TGCAGCGTTCTCGACGGCACCGGGGAGCTGTTTTTT.